This T cell receptor beta chain originates from a study of radiotherapy plus CTLA-4 blockade in lung cancer. Turning to the study itself: Patients showed objective responses in 15% to 20% of cases and disease control in under 35%. Study-wide findings and caveats: Blood-borne expansion of tumor-derived TCR clones followed radiotherapy plus ipilimumab. Early blood T cell clone changes and increased post-radiation serum interferon-beta were reportedly the strongest response predictors.

Trimming removed 3 bases at V and 5 bases at J, with 17 bases between. Germline CDR1 and CDR2: SGHRS and YFSETQ. CDR3 length equals 15 residues. Libraries were prepared by immunoSEQ multiplex PCR; TCRdb keeps only in-frame clonotypes and omits some of them. The sample lists roughly 77,000 clones, approximately 73% occurring once. Points on this clone: Its antigen remains unidentified.

The rearrangement joins TRBV5-1 to TRBJ1-1; D possibly corresponds to TRBD1 (5 bases). This material consisted of peripheral blood, taken from a patient treated with radiotherapy plus ipilimumab. This receptor was taken from a human donor with non-small cell lung cancer whose response to radiotherapy plus ipilimumab could not be evaluated. This CDR3 is CASSSHGGSRTEAFF. CDR3 sequence (DNA): TGCGCCAGCAGCTCCCATGGGGGGAGTAGAACTGAAGCTTTCTTT.